These 3 T cell receptor beta chains originate from one sample sequenced in a study of T cell responses to AZD1222 COVID-19 vaccine. Measured with immunoSEQ multiplex PCR; TCRdb has only the in-frame clones, and not every one. This sample yields 150,000 to 200,000 clones, of which about 88% are seen a single time; 1.5% to 2% belongs to the top ten. The sample consisted of peripheral blood, taken on day 0 of AZD1222 vaccination. The receptors were sampled from an adult in good health.

This chain joins TRBV19 and TRBJ2-1; perhaps TRBD2 as D (7 bases). The CDR3 is made up of 18 amino acids. CDR1 is LNHDA, CDR2 SQIVND, per germline (reference sequence). Trimming took 0 bases from V and 0 from J, leaving 15 bases between them. The CDR3 coding sequence is TGTGCCAGTAGTATAGATGGGGGCGGGGGACGCTCCTACAATGAGCAGTTCTTC. Amino acids: CASSIDGGGGRSYNEQFF.

The chain recombines TRBV19 with TRBJ2-2; tentative D call: TRBD1 (6 bases). Germline lookup yields CDR1 LNHDA and CDR2 SQIVND (reference sequence). The V gene lost 7 bases and the J gene lost 4 bases, with 19 bases spanning the gap. The length of the CDR3 is 16 residues. CDR3 DNA sequence: TGTGCCAGTACCCAAGGGCCCCTACAGGGCACCGGGGAGCTGTTTTTT. Amino acids: CASTQGPLQGTGELFF.

The rearrangement joins TRBV14 to TRBJ1-2; D might be TRBD1 (5 bases). Trimming cost V 1 base and J 3 bases, with 12 bases left between them. There are 15 residues in the CDR3. Germline CDR1 is SGHDN and CDR2 is FVKESK. The CDR3 here is CASSQVIGEDYGYTF. The CDR3 DNA is TGTGCCAGCAGCCAAGTTATAGGGGAGGACTATGGCTACACCTTC. Combining the CDR3 with reference TRBV14 and TRBJ1-2 gives the whole variable domain EAGVTQFPSHSVIEKGQTVTLRCDPISGHDNLYWYRRVMGKEIKFLLHFVKESKQDESGMPNNRFLAERTGGTYSTLKVQPAELEDSGVYFCASSQVIGEDYGYTFGSGTRLTVV.